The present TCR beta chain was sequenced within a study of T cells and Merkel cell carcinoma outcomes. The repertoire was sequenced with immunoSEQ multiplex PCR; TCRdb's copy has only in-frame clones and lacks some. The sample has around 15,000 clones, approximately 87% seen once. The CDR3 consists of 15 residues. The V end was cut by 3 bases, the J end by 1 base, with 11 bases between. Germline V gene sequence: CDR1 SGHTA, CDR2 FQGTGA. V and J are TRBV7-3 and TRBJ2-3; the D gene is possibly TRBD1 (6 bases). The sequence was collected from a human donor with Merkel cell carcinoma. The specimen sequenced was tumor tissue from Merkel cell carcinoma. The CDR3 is CASSLDWTGTDTQYF. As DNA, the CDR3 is TGTGCCAGCAGCTTGGATTGGACAGGCACAGATACGCAGTATTTT.